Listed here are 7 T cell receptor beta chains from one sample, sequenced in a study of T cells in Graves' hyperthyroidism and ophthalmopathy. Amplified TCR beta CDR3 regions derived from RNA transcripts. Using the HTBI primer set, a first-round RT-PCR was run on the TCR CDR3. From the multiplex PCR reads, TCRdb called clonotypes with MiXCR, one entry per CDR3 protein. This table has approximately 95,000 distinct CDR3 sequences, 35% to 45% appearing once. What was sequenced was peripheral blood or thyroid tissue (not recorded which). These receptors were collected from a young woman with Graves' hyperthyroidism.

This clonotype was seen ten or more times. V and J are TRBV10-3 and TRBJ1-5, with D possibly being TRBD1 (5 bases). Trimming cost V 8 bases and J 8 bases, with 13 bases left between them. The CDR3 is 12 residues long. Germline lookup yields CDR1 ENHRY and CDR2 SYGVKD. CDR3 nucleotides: TGTGCCATCGGGACGGGGGTAGAGCCCCAGCATTTT. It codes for CAIGTGVEPQHF.

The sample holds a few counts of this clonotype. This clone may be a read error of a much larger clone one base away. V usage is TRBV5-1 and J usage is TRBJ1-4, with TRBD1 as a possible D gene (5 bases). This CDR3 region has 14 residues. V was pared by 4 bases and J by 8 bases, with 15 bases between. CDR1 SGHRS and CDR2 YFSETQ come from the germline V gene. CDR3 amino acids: CASSEMWGNEKLFF. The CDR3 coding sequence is TGCGCCAGCAGCGAGATGTGGGGGAACGAAAAACTGTTTTTT.

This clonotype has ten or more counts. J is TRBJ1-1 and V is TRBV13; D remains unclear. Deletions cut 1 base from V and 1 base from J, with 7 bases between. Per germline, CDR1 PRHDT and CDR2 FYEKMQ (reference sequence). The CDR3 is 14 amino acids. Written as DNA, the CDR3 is TGTGCCAGCAGCTTAGAACTGACGAACACTGAAGCTTTCTTT. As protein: CASSLELTNTEAFF. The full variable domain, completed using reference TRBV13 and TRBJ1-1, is AAGVIQSPRHLIKEKRETATLKCYPIPRHDTVYWYQQGPGQDPQFLISFYEKMQSDKGSIPDRFSAQQFSDYHSELNMSSLELGDSALYFCASSLELTNTEAFFGQGTRLTVV.

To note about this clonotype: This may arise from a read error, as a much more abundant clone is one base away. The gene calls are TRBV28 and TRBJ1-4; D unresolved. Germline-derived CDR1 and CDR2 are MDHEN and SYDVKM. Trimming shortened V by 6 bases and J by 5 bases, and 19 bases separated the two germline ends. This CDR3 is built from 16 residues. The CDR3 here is CASRLGSVGLNEKLFF. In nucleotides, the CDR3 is TGTGCCAGCAGACTTGGCAGTGTAGGCCTGAATGAAAAACTGTTTTTT.

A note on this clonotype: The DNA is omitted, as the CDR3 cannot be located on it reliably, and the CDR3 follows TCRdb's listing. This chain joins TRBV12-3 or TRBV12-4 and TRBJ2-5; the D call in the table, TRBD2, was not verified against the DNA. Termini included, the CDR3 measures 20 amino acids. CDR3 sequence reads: CASSFYICSARPGVRETQYF.

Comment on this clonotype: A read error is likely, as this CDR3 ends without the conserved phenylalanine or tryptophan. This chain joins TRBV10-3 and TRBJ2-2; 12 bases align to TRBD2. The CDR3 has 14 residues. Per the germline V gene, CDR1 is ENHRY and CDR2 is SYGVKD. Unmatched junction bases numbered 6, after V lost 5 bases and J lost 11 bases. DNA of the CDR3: TGTGCCATCAGTAAAGAACTAGCGGGAGGCGAGCTGTTTTCT. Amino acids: CAISKELAGGELFS.

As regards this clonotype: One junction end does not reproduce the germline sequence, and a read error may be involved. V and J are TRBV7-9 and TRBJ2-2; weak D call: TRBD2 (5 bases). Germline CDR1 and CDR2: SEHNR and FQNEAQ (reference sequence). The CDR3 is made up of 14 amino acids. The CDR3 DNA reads TGTGCCAGCAGCTTGGGTACAGCTACCGGGGAGCCGTTTTTT. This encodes CASSLGTATGEPFF.